The rows below give T cell receptor beta chains drawn from one sample of a study of T cells in Graves' hyperthyroidism and ophthalmopathy. A single record per CDR3 protein comes from TCRdb applying MiXCR to the multiplex PCR reads. The sample yields hundreds of thousands of distinct CDR3 sequences, over 12% seen once. The specimen was blood. The source of these receptors is a woman aged 40 to 49 with Graves' ophthalmopathy. CDR3s include the opening cysteine and the closing phenylalanine or tryptophan. Each record gives: V gene, clone size, J gene, D gene, CDR3 DNA, CDR3 protein. The D gene is left open where the match is weak. Only part of the rows carry a size: once, few, many, or a class if the clone is expanded.

V: TRBV30; size: few; J: TRBJ2-7; D: .; DNA: TGTGCCTTCACCCTGGCCTACGAGCAGTACTTC; CDR3: CAFTLAYEQYF
V: TRBV12-3/TRBV12-4; size: few; J: TRBJ1-5; D: .; DNA: TGTGCCAGCAGCCCGGGGACCTCCCAGGGGCCCCAGCATTTT; CDR3: CASSPGTSQGPQHF
V: TRBV20-1; size: many; J: TRBJ2-7; D: TRBD2; DNA: TGCAGTGCCGCGGTTGGACTAGCGGGGCCCTACGAGCAGTACTTC; CDR3: CSAAVGLAGPYEQYF
V: TRBV10-3; size: many; J: TRBJ2-2; D: TRBD1; DNA: TGTGCCATCAGTGAGCGGCAGGGGGTCACCGGGGAGCTGTTTTTT; CDR3: CAISERQGVTGELFF
V: TRBV5-8; size: many; J: TRBJ1-2; D: .; DNA: TGTGCCAGCCGTCGGACGGAAGGCTACACCTTC; CDR3: CASRRTEGYTF
V: TRBV6-1; size: many; J: TRBJ1-2; D: TRBD1; DNA: TGTGCCAGCAGTACCGGGACAGGGAATCATGGCTACACCTTC; CDR3: CASSTGTGNHGYTF
V: TRBV5-1; size: many; J: TRBJ2-6; D: .; DNA: TGCGCCAGCAGCTTGTCGAGGGAGAGAGCTGGGGCCAACGTCCTGACTTTC; CDR3: CASSLSRERAGANVLTF
V: TRBV6-5; size: many; J: TRBJ2-7; D: TRBD1; DNA: TGTGCCAGCAGTTCCCCGGACAGGGGGCGAGACGAGCAGTACTTC; CDR3: CASSSPDRGRDEQYF
V: TRBV7-2; size: many; J: TRBJ2-5; D: .; DNA: TGTGCCAGCAGCAAACAGGAGAGGTCCCAAGAGACCCAGTACTTC; CDR3: CASSKQERSQETQYF
V: TRBV9; size: .; J: TRBJ2-2; D: TRBD2; DNA: TGTGCCAGCAGCACCCAGCGGGAGATCGGGGAGCTGTTTTTT; CDR3: CASSTQREIGELFF
V: TRBV18; size: many; J: TRBJ2-4; D: .; DNA: TGTGCCAGCTCACCTCCGACGACAGGAAACATTCAGTACTTC; CDR3: CASSPPTTGNIQYF
V: TRBV12-3/TRBV12-4; size: .; J: TRBJ2-5; D: TRBD2; DNA: TGTGCCAGCAGTTTGGTCGGGGGGGGCCGAGAGACCCAGTACTTC; CDR3: CASSLVGGGRETQYF
V: TRBV12-3/TRBV12-4; size: many; J: TRBJ2-7; D: TRBD1; DNA: TGTGCCAGCGGGACAGGGAATACCTACGAGCAGTACTTC; CDR3: CASGTGNTYEQYF
V: TRBV10-3; size: many; J: TRBJ2-7; D: TRBD1; DNA: TGTGCCATCTCGGACAGGGTCTACGAGCAGTACTTC; CDR3: CAISDRVYEQYF
V: TRBV19; size: many; J: TRBJ2-5; D: .; DNA: TGTGCCATTGACAGGGACTCGGATGAGACCCAGTACTTC; CDR3: CAIDRDSDETQYF
V: TRBV6-2/TRBV6-3; size: many; J: TRBJ2-7; D: .; DNA: TGTGCCAGCAGCTATGGACTGGAAAAAGGCGAGCAGTACTTC; CDR3: CASSYGLEKGEQYF
V: TRBV28; size: many; J: TRBJ1-3; D: .; DNA: TGTGCCAGCAGTTTATCGGGGTTTGGAAACACCATATATTTT; CDR3: CASSLSGFGNTIYF
V: TRBV4-1; size: many; J: TRBJ2-7; D: .; DNA: TGCGCCAGCAGCCATCCGGGTAGTGAGCAGTACTTC; CDR3: CASSHPGSEQYF
V: TRBV20-1; size: many; J: TRBJ2-3; D: .; DNA: TGCAGTGCTGGGGTAGATACGCAGTATTTT; CDR3: CSAGVDTQYF
V: TRBV6-7; size: many; J: TRBJ2-7; D: .; DNA: TGTGCCAGCAGCCCTCTCGGTAGGTCCGAGCAGTACTTC; CDR3: CASSPLGRSEQYF
V: TRBV27; size: many; J: TRBJ2-2; D: .; DNA: TGTGCCAGCAGACCGACAGAGAACACCGGGGAGCTGTTTTTT; CDR3: CASRPTENTGELFF
V: TRBV28; size: many; J: TRBJ2-2; D: .; DNA: TGTGCCATACAGGTTGGGGGGCCCACCGGGGAGCTGTTTTTT; CDR3: CAIQVGGPTGELFF
V: TRBV6-1; size: many; J: TRBJ1-6; D: .; DNA: TGTGCCAGCCTGAAGTCTTCAACTTATTCACCCCTCCACTTT; CDR3: CASLKSSTYSPLHF
V: TRBV7-6; size: many; J: TRBJ2-2; D: TRBD1; DNA: TGTGCCAGCAGCTCGGGACAGATCACCGGGGAGCTGTTTTTT; CDR3: CASSSGQITGELFF
V: TRBV4-3; size: few; J: TRBJ2-2; D: TRBD2; DNA: TGCGCCAGCAGCCAAGATTTTTGGGGGGGGATTACCGGGGAGCTGTTTTTT; CDR3: CASSQDFWGGITGELFF
V: TRBV20-1; size: .; J: TRBJ1-1; D: .; DNA: TGCAGTGCTAGAGGAACAGCATCGAACACTGAAGCTTTCTTT; CDR3: CSARGTASNTEAFF
V: TRBV11-1; size: many; J: TRBJ2-5; D: TRBD1; DNA: TGTGCCAGCAGCGGTCAGGGGGTCGGCGAGACCCAGTACTTC; CDR3: CASSGQGVGETQYF
V: TRBV29-1; size: many; J: TRBJ1-2; D: .; DNA: TGCAGCGCCGAACCCCTTAACTATGGCTACACCTTC; CDR3: CSAEPLNYGYTF
V: TRBV2; size: many; J: TRBJ1-2; D: .; DNA: TGTGCCAGCAGTGAACAGAGCTTTAACTATGGCTACACCTTC; CDR3: CASSEQSFNYGYTF